A single sample is the source of the 20 T cell receptor beta chains below, sequenced in a study of human T cells and chemical hapten exposure. TCRdb called the RACE reads again in MiXCR, with one record for every CDR3 protein. Of some 80,000 distinct CDR3 sequences in the sample, roughly 10% are singletons; the top ten hold approximately 2.3%. Time point here: patch test 2, 6 weeks after DPC sensitization. Specified treatment: therapeutic diphenylcyclopropenone sensitization with weekly scalp DPC. The source was whole blood, collected in connection with sensitization to the hapten diphenylcyclopropenone (DPC). Every receptor here comes from a woman in her twenties or thirties with alopecia areata. Some clones in this sample may be carry-over from other donors' samples.

This clonotype was observed many times. The rearrangement uses TRBV4-3 and TRBJ2-2, with D unresolved. The V end was cut by 0 bases, the J end by 10 bases, with 9 bases between. Germline V gene sequence: CDR1 LGHNA, CDR2 YSLEER. The CDR3 totals 13 residues. The CDR3 region is CASSQDPREELFF. CDR3 nucleotides: TGCGCCAGCAGCCAAGATCCTAGGGAGGAGCTGTTTTTT.

This clonotype showed up many times. The V call is TRBV7-3, the J call TRBJ2-1; D gene ambiguous. The germline V gene encodes CDR1 SGHTA and CDR2 FQGTGA. CDR3 size: 14 residues. Trimming removed 5 bases at V and 6 bases at J, with 14 bases between. Here the CDR3 reads CASSPGPRFNEQFF. In nucleotides, the CDR3 is TGTGCCAGCAGCCCAGGTCCCAGATTCAATGAGCAGTTCTTC.

The gene calls are TRBV6-5 and TRBJ1-2; no clear D. Between the trimmed V and J ends, which lost 1 base and 13 bases, there was a span of 19 bases. The CDR3 is made up of 14 amino acids. Germline assignment: CDR1 MNHEY and CDR2 SVGAGI. The CDR3 nucleotides are TGTGCCAGCAGTTACTTGACTATTGGCGGCCGAGTCACCTTC. Residues: CASSYLTIGGRVTF.

This clonotype was counted between two and nine times. This chain connects TRBV7-2 to TRBJ1-3, with 7 bases that match TRBD1. The V segment lost 1 base and the J segment 2 bases; nucleotides outside the gene matches: 2. Germline V gene sequence: CDR1 SGHTA, CDR2 FQGNSA. The CDR3 spans 15 residues. In DNA form, the CDR3 reads TGTGCCAGCAGCTTAGTCAGGGGGGCTGGAAACACCATATATTTT. Translated, it gives CASSLVRGAGNTIYF.

The chain links TRBV29-1 to TRBJ2-5; D not certain. This CDR3 has 14 amino acids. Trimming left V 6 bases short and J 5 bases short, with 19 bases between. Germline-derived CDR1 and CDR2 are SQVTM and ANQGSEA. CDR3 residues: CSVIGSSGWETQYF. In DNA form, the CDR3 reads TGCAGCGTCATCGGGTCCAGTGGGTGGGAGACCCAGTACTTC.

V is TRBV5-6 and J is TRBJ2-7, with no clear D. V lost 1 base and J lost 6, with 8 bases in between. CDR3 length equals 12 residues. Germline CDR1 SGHDT, CDR2 YYEEEE. Here the CDR3 DNA reads TGTGCCAGCAGCTTGAACTCCCCCGAGCAGTACTTC. It encodes CASSLNSPEQYF.

This clonotype was seen ten or more times. The chain employs TRBV6-2 or TRBV6-3 and TRBJ1-2, with D perhaps matching TRBD1 (5 bases). Germline values: CDR1 MNHEY, CDR2 SVGEGT. Trimming removed 0 bases from V and 8 bases from J, with 13 bases in between. The CDR3 spans 14 residues. The chain's CDR3 is CASSYSTSGLGYTF. CDR3 DNA: TGTGCCAGCAGTTACTCAACATCAGGGCTCGGCTACACCTTC.

There are many counts of this clonotype. The CDR3: CASSLGLENEQFF. For the CDR3, the DNA is TGTGCCAGCAGCCTGGGACTAGAAAATGAGCAGTTCTTC. The chain combines TRBV11-2 with TRBJ2-1; 8 bases line up with TRBD2. Germline V gene lookup returns CDR1 SGHAT and CDR2 FQNNGV. The V and J ends lost 5 bases and 7 bases, in that order; junction bases with no gene match: 4. The CDR3 consists of 13 residues.

This clonotype was detected many times. The V gene is TRBV10-3, the J gene TRBJ1-2; D is possibly TRBD1 (5 bases). This CDR3 contains 14 residues. Germline values: CDR1 ENHRY, CDR2 SYGVKD. The ends were cut back, 4 bases at V and 1 base at J, with 10 bases in the middle. The DNA for the CDR3 is TGTGCCATCAGTGGGACAAGGAGTAACTATGGCTACACCTTC. Protein: CAISGTRSNYGYTF.

This clonotype has ten or more counts. The chain links TRBV28 to TRBJ2-6; 7 bases map to TRBD1. V lost 5 bases and J lost 2; bases outside the gene matches: 0. In germline, CDR1 is MDHEN, CDR2 SYDVKM. The CDR3 runs 14 residues. CDR3 sequence (DNA): TGTGCCAGCAGTCAGGGGGCTGGGGCCAACGTCCTGACTTTC. It is translated as CASSQGAGANVLTF.

The J gene is TRBJ2-7, the V gene TRBV10-3, with 8 bases matching TRBD1. There are 13 residues in the CDR3. V trimming: 6 bases; J trimming: 4 bases; junction bases outside the gene matches: 5. CDR1 and CDR2 (germline): ENHRY, SYGVKD. The CDR3 region has the DNA TGTGCCATCAGGACAGGGGAGGATTACGAGCAGTACTTC. Its translation: CAIRTGEDYEQYF.

This rearrangement joins TRBV6-1 to TRBJ2-7, with D unclear. The germline V gene encodes CDR1 MNHNS and CDR2 SASEGT. The CDR3 extends over 14 amino acids. Trimming took 6 bases from V and 0 from J, leaving 12 bases between them. The CDR3 DNA is TGTGCCAGCAGAACGTCGGAGAACTCCTACGAGCAGTACTTC. It encodes CASRTSENSYEQYF.

Comment on this clonotype: This may be a read error, as it is one base from a much larger clone. The CDR3 DNA is TGTGCCAGCAGCCCACAGGGGACAGGGAATTCACCCCTCCACTTT. Residues: CASSPQGTGNSPLHF. The rearrangement uses TRBV7-9 and TRBJ1-6, with 9 positions matching TRBD1. The trim removed 5 bases at V and 7 bases at J, leaving 6 bases unmatched. CDR1 and CDR2 from the germline V gene are SEHNR and FQNEAQ (reference sequence). The CDR3 consists of 15 residues.

This chain uses TRBV10-3 with TRBJ1-2; perhaps TRBD1 as D (5 bases). CDR1 ENHRY and CDR2 SYGVKD come from the germline V gene. Trimming shortened V by 0 bases and J by 4 bases, and 15 bases separated the two germline ends. The CDR3 contains 16 residues. The CDR3 loop is CAISESGGLSAYGYTF. CDR3 DNA sequence: TGTGCCATCAGTGAGTCTGGGGGACTTTCCGCCTATGGCTACACCTTC.

The CDR3 DNA reads as TGCAGCGTGATTCCCGCTCAGGGAGGTTTCGAAGCTTTCTTT. Its translation: CSVIPAQGGFEAFF. The chain has TRBV29-1 and TRBJ1-1, with D possibly being TRBD1 (5 bases). The V and J ends lost 6 bases and 8 bases respectively, with 22 bases between them. CDR1 is SQVTM, CDR2 ANQGSEA, per germline. The CDR3 is 14 amino acids.

V is TRBV5-1 and J is TRBJ1-5; possible D gene TRBD1, 6 bases. The CDR3 spans 15 residues. Germline CDR1 and CDR2: SGHRS and YFSETQ. Trimming cost V 6 bases and J 3 bases, with 16 bases left between them. Written as DNA, the CDR3 is TGCGCCAGCAAAAAGTCCCCAGGGGTCAATCAGCCCCAGCATTTT. Protein: CASKKSPGVNQPQHF.

This clonotype was recorded many times. The chain links TRBV11-2 to TRBJ1-4; D is ambiguous. The CDR3 runs 11 residues. Germline-derived CDR1 and CDR2 are SGHAT and FQNNGV. V shed 7 bases and J shed 4 bases, with 4 bases lying between them. CDR3 DNA sequence: TGTGCCAGCAACGATAATGAAAAACTGTTTTTT. It specifies CASNDNEKLFF.

This clonotype was seen a handful of times. The V gene is TRBV2, the J gene TRBJ2-1; 7 nucleotides align to TRBD2. Germline assignment: CDR1 SNHLY and CDR2 FYNNEI. The ends lost 8 bases at V and 3 bases at J; junction bases unmatched: 7. This CDR3 spans 14 amino acids. The CDR3, as DNA: TGTGCCAGCCAAAGCGGGATGATCTACAATGAGCAGTTCTTC. Translating it yields CASQSGMIYNEQFF.

This clonotype came up a few times. The chain recombines TRBV10-3 with TRBJ2-3; TRBD1 matches 9 bases. The CDR3 loop spans 14 amino acids. Germline V gene sequence: CDR1 ENHRY, CDR2 SYGVKD. With V trimmed by 8 bases and J by 3 bases, 6 bases remained unmatched. CDR3 region: CAIDSGQGTDTQYF. In nucleotides, the CDR3 is TGTGCCATCGATTCGGGACAGGGTACAGATACGCAGTATTTT.

This clonotype was detected a few times. The V call is TRBV10-3, the J call TRBJ2-3; D is uncertain. Germline V gene lookup returns CDR1 ENHRY and CDR2 SYGVKD. With 3 bases removed from V and 1 base from J, the gap between germline ends came to 5 bases. This CDR3 is built from 13 residues. In DNA form, the CDR3 reads TGTGCCATCAGTGATTCCGGCACAGATACGCAGTATTTT. Its translation: CAISDSGTDTQYF.